The TCR beta chain described here comes from a study of T cell changes during pregnancy in multiple sclerosis. TCRdb's table, derived via immunoSEQ multiplex PCR, lists solely in-frame clones and lacks some. Here the sample spans roughly 80,000 clones, around 90% being singletons. V was cut by 0 bases and J by 5 bases, with 7 bases left in between. CDR3 length: 13 amino acids. Germline V CDR1 and CDR2: MNHNY, SVGAGI (reference sequence). J is TRBJ1-1 and V is TRBV6-6; D not certain. The starting material was peripheral blood, obtained before pregnancy. This TCR came from a female donor with multiple sclerosis, enrolled in a pregnancy study. The CDR3 here is CASSYSKETEAFF. CDR3 bases: TGTGCCAGCAGTTACTCGAAGGAGACTGAAGCTTTCTTT.